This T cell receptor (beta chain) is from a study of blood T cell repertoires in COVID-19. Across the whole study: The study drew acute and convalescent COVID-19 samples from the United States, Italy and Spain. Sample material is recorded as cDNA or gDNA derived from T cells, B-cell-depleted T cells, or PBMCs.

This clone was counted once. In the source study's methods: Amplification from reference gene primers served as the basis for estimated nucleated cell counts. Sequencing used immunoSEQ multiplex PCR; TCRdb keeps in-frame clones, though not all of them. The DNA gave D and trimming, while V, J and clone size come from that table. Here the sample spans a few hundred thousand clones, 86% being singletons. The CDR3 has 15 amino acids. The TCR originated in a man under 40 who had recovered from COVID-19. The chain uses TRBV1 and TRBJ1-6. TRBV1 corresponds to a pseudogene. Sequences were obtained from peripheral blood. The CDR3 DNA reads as TGCACCAGCAGAACTCGGGGGGAGCTAGATTCACCCCTCCACTTT. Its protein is CTSRTRGELDSPLHF.